This T cell receptor beta chain was sequenced during a study of blood T cell repertoires in COVID-19. On the study more broadly: Whether acute or convalescent, the COVID-19 samples came from the United States, Italy and Spain.

The CDR3 covers 16 residues. V lost 0 bases to trimming and J lost 2 bases, with 13 bases between them. Germline V gene lookup returns CDR1 LGHNA and CDR2 YNFKEQ. Data came from immunoSEQ multiplex PCR; TCRdb stores just in-frame clones and leaves some out. The data show fewer than 200,000 clones, around four fifths seen once. The chain combines TRBV4-2 with TRBJ1-2; no reliable D call. The sequence derives from a woman at least 80 years old with active or convalescent COVID-19. Sequenced sample: peripheral blood. The CDR3 sequence is CASSQDLTAPNYGYTF. The CDR3, as DNA: TGTGCCAGCAGCCAAGATTTAACAGCTCCCAACTATGGCTACACCTTC.